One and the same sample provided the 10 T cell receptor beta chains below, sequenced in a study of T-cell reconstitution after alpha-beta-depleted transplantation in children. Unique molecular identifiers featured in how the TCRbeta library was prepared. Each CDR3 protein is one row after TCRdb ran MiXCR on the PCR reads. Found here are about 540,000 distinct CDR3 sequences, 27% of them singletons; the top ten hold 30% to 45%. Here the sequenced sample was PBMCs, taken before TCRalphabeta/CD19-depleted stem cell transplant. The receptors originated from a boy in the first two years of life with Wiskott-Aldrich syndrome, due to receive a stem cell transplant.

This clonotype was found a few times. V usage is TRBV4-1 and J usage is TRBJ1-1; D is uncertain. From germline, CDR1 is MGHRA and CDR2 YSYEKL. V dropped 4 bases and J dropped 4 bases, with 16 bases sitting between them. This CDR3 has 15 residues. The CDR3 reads CASSLFLEVSTEAFF. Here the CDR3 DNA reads TGCGCCAGCAGCCTATTCTTGGAGGTGAGCACTGAAGCTTTCTTT.

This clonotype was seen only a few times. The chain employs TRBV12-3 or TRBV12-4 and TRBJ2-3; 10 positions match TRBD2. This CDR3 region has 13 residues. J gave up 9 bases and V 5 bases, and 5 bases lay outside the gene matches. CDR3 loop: CASSKSGRDTQYF. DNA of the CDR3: TGTGCCAGCAGTAAGAGCGGGAGGGACACGCAGTATTTT.

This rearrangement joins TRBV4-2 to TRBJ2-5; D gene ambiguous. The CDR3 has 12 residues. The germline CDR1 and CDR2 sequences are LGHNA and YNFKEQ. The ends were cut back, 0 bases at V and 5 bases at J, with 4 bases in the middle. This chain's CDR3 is CASSQDKETQYF. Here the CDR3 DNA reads TGTGCCAGCAGCCAAGATAAGGAGACCCAGTACTTC.

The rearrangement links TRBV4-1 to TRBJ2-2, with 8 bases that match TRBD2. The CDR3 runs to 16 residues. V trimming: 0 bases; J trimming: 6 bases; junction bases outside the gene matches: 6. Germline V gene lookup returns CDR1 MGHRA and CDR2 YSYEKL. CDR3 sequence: CASSQDPGRASGELFF. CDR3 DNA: TGCGCCAGCAGCCAAGATCCCGGGAGGGCCTCCGGGGAGCTGTTTTTT.

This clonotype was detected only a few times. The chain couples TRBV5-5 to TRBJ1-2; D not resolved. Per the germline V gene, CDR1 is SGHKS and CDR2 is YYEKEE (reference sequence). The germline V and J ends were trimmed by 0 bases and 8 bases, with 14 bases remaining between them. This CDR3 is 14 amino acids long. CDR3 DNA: TGTGCCAGCAGCTTGGATGCCCGTTTATCCGGCTACACCTTC. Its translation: CASSLDARLSGYTF.

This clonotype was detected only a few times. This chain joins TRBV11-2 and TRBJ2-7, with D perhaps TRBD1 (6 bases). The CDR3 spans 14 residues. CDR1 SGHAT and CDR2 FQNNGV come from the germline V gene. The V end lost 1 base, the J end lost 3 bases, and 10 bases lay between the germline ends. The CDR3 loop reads CASSLGQVIYEQYF. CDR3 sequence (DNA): TGTGCCAGCAGCTTAGGACAGGTAATCTACGAGCAGTACTTC.

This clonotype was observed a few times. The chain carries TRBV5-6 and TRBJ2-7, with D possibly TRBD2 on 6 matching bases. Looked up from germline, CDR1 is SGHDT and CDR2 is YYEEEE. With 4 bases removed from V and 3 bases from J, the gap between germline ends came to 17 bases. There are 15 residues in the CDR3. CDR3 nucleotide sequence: TGTGCCAGCAGCCCGGGGAGGCCTTTCGACTACGAGCAGTACTTC. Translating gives CASSPGRPFDYEQYF.

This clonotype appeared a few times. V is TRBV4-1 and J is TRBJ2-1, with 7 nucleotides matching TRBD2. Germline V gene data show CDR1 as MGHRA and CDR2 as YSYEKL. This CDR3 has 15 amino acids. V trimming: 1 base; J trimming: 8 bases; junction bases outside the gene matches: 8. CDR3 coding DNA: TGCGCCAGCAGCCAAGTCTCGGGAGGTCCGCATGAGCAGTTCTTC. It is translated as CASSQVSGGPHEQFF.

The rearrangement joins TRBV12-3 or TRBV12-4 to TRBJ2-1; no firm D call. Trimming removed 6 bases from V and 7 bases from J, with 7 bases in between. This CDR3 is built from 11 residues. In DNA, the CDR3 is TGTGCCAGCAGCACCCGGAATGAGCAGTTCTTC. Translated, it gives CASSTRNEQFF.

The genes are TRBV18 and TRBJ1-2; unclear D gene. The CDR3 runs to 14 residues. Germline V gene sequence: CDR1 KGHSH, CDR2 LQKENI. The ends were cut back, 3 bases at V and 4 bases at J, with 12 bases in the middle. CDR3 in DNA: TGTGCCAGCTCACCGGCGGCTCTATCCTATGGCTACACCTTC. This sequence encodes CASSPAALSYGYTF.